The 13 T cell receptor beta chains presented below share a single source sample, sequenced in a study of cytomegalovirus exposure and HLA in healthy donors. A multiplex PCR was run with 60 Vbeta primers and 13 Jbeta primers. Repertoires were generated with immunoSEQ multiplex PCR, while TCRdb's copy carries only in-frame clones and drops some. Of around 130,000 clones listed, roughly four fifths are singletons. The sample taken for sequencing was PBMCs. These receptors were taken from a man aged 30-40 years in good health and CMV-seronegative.

The gene calls are TRBV9 and TRBJ2-3, with D perhaps TRBD1 (5 bases). In germline, CDR1 is SGDLS, CDR2 YYNGEE. The CDR3 runs 17 residues. Trimming left V 7 bases short and J 2 bases short, with 23 bases between. Here the CDR3 DNA reads TGTGCCAGCGGGGCCAACCCTAAGCGCCGCTCCACAGATACGCAGTATTTT. It encodes CASGANPKRRSTDTQYF.

The chain joins TRBV7-9 to TRBJ1-6; D remains unclear. V shed 5 bases and J shed 0 bases, with 11 bases lying between them. The CDR3 is 16 residues long. Per the germline V gene, CDR1 is SEHNR and CDR2 is FQNEAQ (reference sequence). The CDR3 is CASSEAGSSYNSPLHF. Here the CDR3 DNA reads TGTGCCAGCAGCGAAGCCGGGAGCTCCTATAATTCACCCCTCCACTTT.

This chain uses TRBV27 with TRBJ1-2, with D hard to call. This CDR3 has 15 amino acids. Germline CDR1 reads MNHEY; CDR2 reads SMNVEV (reference sequence). The V end was cut by 6 bases, the J end by 3 bases, with 17 bases between. CDR3 sequence: CASRFSRGLYYGYTF. As DNA, the CDR3 is TGTGCCAGCAGGTTTTCACGGGGTTTATACTATGGCTACACCTTC.

This chain joins TRBV6-4 and TRBJ2-3; D is possibly TRBD1 (5 bases). The CDR3 loop spans 15 amino acids. V lost 3 bases and J 3 bases, leaving 13 bases between the germline ends. The germline CDR1 and CDR2 sequences are MRHNA and SNTAGT. The DNA of the CDR3 is TGTGCCAGCAGTGAATCCACAGGCAGAACAGATACGCAGTATTTT. As protein: CASSESTGRTDTQYF.

This chain uses TRBV5-1 with TRBJ2-7, with 7 bases fitting TRBD2. The CDR3 runs to 14 residues. Unmatched junction bases numbered 3, after V lost 1 base and J lost 2 bases. Germline V gene lookup returns CDR1 SGHRS and CDR2 YFSETQ. The CDR3 loop is CASSLPSGTYEQYF. The CDR3 bases are TGCGCCAGCAGCTTGCCTAGCGGAACCTACGAGCAGTACTTC. The whole variable domain, filled in from reference TRBV5-1 and TRBJ2-7, reads KAGVTQTPRYLIKTRGQQVTLSCSPISGHRSVSWYQQTPGQGLQFLFEYFSETQRNKGNFPGRFSGRQFSNSRSEMNVSTLELGDSALYLCASSLPSGTYEQYFGPGTRLTVT.

J is TRBJ2-3 and V is TRBV29-1; D might be TRBD2 (5 bases). Germline CDR1 reads SQVTM; CDR2 reads ANQGSEA. The V gene lost 4 bases and the J gene lost 2 bases, with 19 bases spanning the gap. CDR3 length: 16 residues. The DNA of the CDR3 is TGCAGCGTTGCCGGGAACATAAGAACATACACAGATACGCAGTATTTT. Translating it yields CSVAGNIRTYTDTQYF.

The chain uses TRBV27 and TRBJ2-7, with a tentative D call TRBD2 (5 bases). Germline loops: CDR1 MNHEY, CDR2 SMNVEV (reference sequence). The CDR3 is 15 amino acids. V dropped 1 base and J dropped 6 bases, with 16 bases sitting between them. The CDR3 sequence: CASSLLPGSAGEQYF. The DNA for the CDR3 is TGTGCCAGCAGTTTATTACCGGGAAGTGCTGGCGAGCAGTACTTC.

The chain links TRBV4-3 to TRBJ1-6; D is uncertain. The germline V gene encodes CDR1 LGHNA and CDR2 YSLEER. V lost 1 base and J lost 13, with 11 bases in between. This CDR3 is 13 amino acids long. CDR3 residues: CASSQGESRPLHF. CDR3 nucleotide sequence: TGCGCCAGCAGCCAAGGGGAGTCTAGGCCCCTCCACTTT.

This chain connects TRBV28 to TRBJ2-5; 8 bases match TRBD1. Germline CDR1 reads MDHEN; CDR2 reads SYDVKM. This CDR3 spans 14 amino acids. Trimming took 4 bases from V and 6 from J; bases not matched to a gene: 7. The CDR3 bases are TGTGCCAGCAGTTCCAGGGGGCTCGGTCAGACCCAGTACTTC. Its translation: CASSSRGLGQTQYF.

The V call is TRBV15, the J call TRBJ2-1; 9 bases are shared with TRBD2. V lost 6 bases, J lost 4 bases, and 1 base stayed unmatched. Germline V CDR1 and CDR2: LNHNV, YYDKDF (reference sequence). CDR3 length: 13 amino acids. The CDR3 reads CATRGLAYNEQFF. CDR3 nucleotide sequence: TGTGCCACCAGGGGACTAGCTTACAATGAGCAGTTCTTC. Using reference TRBV15 and TRBJ2-1 for the parts outside the CDR3, the full variable domain is DAMVIQNPRYQVTQFGKPVTLSCSQTLNHNVMYWYQQKSSQAPKLLFHYYDKDFNNEADTPDNFQSRRPNTSFCFLDIRSPGLGDTAMYLCATRGLAYNEQFFGPGTRLTVL.

This clone was observed a single time. The rearrangement joins TRBV7-2 to TRBJ2-7; D is undetermined. Germline V gene lookup returns CDR1 SGHTA and CDR2 FQGNSA. The CDR3 is 13 amino acids. Trimming took off 6 bases at V and 2 bases at J, with 11 bases between the two ends. CDR3 residues: CASRRDIAYEQYF. DNA of the CDR3: TGTGCCAGCAGACGAGACATTGCCTACGAGCAGTACTTC.

The chain links TRBV5-1 to TRBJ2-2, with D possibly matching TRBD1 (6 bases). This CDR3 spans 14 amino acids. V lost 3 bases to trimming and J lost 5 bases, with 11 bases between them. Germline V gene data show CDR1 as SGHRS and CDR2 as YFSETQ. CDR3 region: CASSSGAETGELFF. In nucleotides, the CDR3 is TGCGCCAGCAGCTCAGGGGCAGAAACCGGGGAGCTGTTTTTT.

This clone has a single count. The chain recombines TRBV7-9 with TRBJ2-1; the D is unclear. The length of the CDR3 is 15 residues. The germline V gene encodes CDR1 SEHNR and CDR2 FQNEAQ (reference sequence). Trimming pared 1 base from V and 9 bases from J, leaving 16 bases between. CDR3 DNA sequence: TGTGCCAGCAGCTTAGTATCGTGGCAAGTAACTGAGCAGTTCTTC. Its translation is CASSLVSWQVTEQFF.